This T cell receptor (beta chain) stems from a study of response to subunit inactivated influenza vaccine. Study conclusions and caveats: Authors suggested each seasonal flu vaccination may recruit only limited numbers of new T cells.

CDR1 is SGHDN, CDR2 FVKESK, per germline. V lost 1 base to trimming and J lost 12 bases; unmatched junction nucleotides: 12. This CDR3 region has 15 residues. Notes on this clonotype: Its antigen is unknown.

TCRdb analysed the RT-PCR reads with MiXCR anew, one entry per CDR3 protein. The table includes more than 700,000 distinct CDR3 sequences, less than 25% detected once. The source material was PBMCs from blood, sampled 5 days after vaccination. The sequence was obtained from a man aged 50 to 60 who received an inactivated influenza vaccine. The rearrangement uses TRBV14 and TRBJ2-1; 7 positions match TRBD2. The CDR3 bases are TGTGCCAGCAGCCAAGGAGCGGGCCGATGGGGGGGGCAGTTCTTC. Translated: CASSQGAGRWGGQFF.